The next 16 T cell receptor beta chains were all read from a single sample in a study of T cells in tuberculosis. Stated time point: new active TB diagnosis, blood taken before or within 7 days of starting treatment. TCRdb keeps only in-frame clones here, not all; method: immunoSEQ multiplex PCR. The data show 25,000 to 30,000 clones, about 91% seen once. The material was PBMCs, obtained at tuberculosis diagnosis. The receptors were gathered from an adult with tuberculosis.

This chain connects TRBV7-3 to TRBJ2-5, with 10 nucleotides matching TRBD2. Germline-derived CDR1 and CDR2 are SGHTA and FQGTGA. This CDR3 contains 14 residues. V shed 4 bases and J 2 bases; nucleotides not matched to a gene: 1. In DNA, the CDR3 is TGTGCCAGCAGCTCAGCGGGGGGGCAAGAGACCCAGTACTTC. It translates to CASSSAGGQETQYF.

This chain uses TRBV4-3 with TRBJ2-7; the D gene is possibly TRBD2 (5 bases). This CDR3 has 14 amino acids. The germline gives CDR1 LGHNA, CDR2 YSLEER. V dropped 0 bases and J dropped 1 base, with 7 bases sitting between them. The CDR3: CASSQDRGSYEQYF. The CDR3 region has the DNA TGCGCCAGCAGCCAAGACCGGGGATCCTACGAGCAGTACTTC.

The chain carries TRBV6-1 and TRBJ2-5, with 7 bases identical to TRBD2. CDR1 MNHNS and CDR2 SASEGT come from the germline V gene. The trim removed 4 bases at V and 5 bases at J, leaving 19 bases unmatched. The CDR3 is 18 amino acids. CDR3 sequence (DNA): TGTGCCAGCAGTGTCTATCACCGGCGGGCGGGAGAGGTTGAGACCCAGTACTTC. Its translation: CASSVYHRRAGEVETQYF.

V and J are TRBV7-3 and TRBJ2-1, with a weak D call TRBD2 (6 bases). The CDR3 covers 15 residues. V lost 5 bases, J lost 8 bases, and 19 bases lay in between. CDR1 and CDR2 from the germline V gene are SGHTA and FQGTGA. Written as DNA, the CDR3 is TGTGCCAGCAGCCCGCGGGGCAGGACGGAGGATGAGCAGTTCTTC. As protein: CASSPRGRTEDEQFF.

The CDR3 here is CASSQEQPPGGLSYEQYF. The CDR3, as DNA: TGCGCCAGCAGCCAAGAACAACCACCAGGGGGCTTGTCCTACGAGCAGTACTTC. The chain is built from TRBV4-3 and TRBJ2-7; 8 bases are a match to TRBD1. The ends lost 0 bases at V and 1 base at J; junction bases unmatched: 11. This CDR3 spans 18 amino acids. Germline V CDR1 and CDR2: LGHNA, YSLEER.

The chain employs TRBV9 and TRBJ2-7, with D unresolved. This CDR3 contains 14 residues. Germline V CDR1 and CDR2: SGDLS, YYNGEE. Trimming cost V 3 bases and J 0 bases, with 10 bases left between them. The CDR3 loop reads CASSGYWSSYEQYF. The CDR3 region has the DNA TGTGCCAGCAGCGGATACTGGAGCTCCTACGAGCAGTACTTC.

This clone came up once. The rearrangement joins TRBV5-1 to TRBJ2-3, with D possibly matching TRBD1 (6 bases). The CDR3 is 15 residues long. The germline V gene encodes CDR1 SGHRS and CDR2 YFSETQ. V lost 2 bases and J lost 0, with 10 bases in between. CDR3 DNA: TGCGCCAGCAGCTTAGGGGGTTCAAGCACAGATACGCAGTATTTT. Residues: CASSLGGSSTDTQYF.

The CDR3 sequence is CATSLGGSSSYEQYF. The CDR3, as DNA: TGTGCCACCAGCCTCGGGGGTTCCTCCTCCTACGAGCAGTACTTC. This sequence joins TRBV15 and TRBJ2-7; maybe TRBD2 (6 bases). This CDR3 contains 15 residues. Per the germline V gene, CDR1 is LNHNV and CDR2 is YYDKDF (reference sequence). V gave up 5 bases and J gave up 0 bases, with 14 bases separating them.

This clone was detected once. The rearrangement uses TRBV4-3 and TRBJ2-7, with 10 bases that match TRBD2. V gave up 6 bases and J gave up 3 bases; unmatched junction bases: 8. The CDR3 runs to 15 residues. CDR1 and CDR2 (germline): LGHNA, YSLEER. The CDR3 DNA sequence: TGCGCCAGCAGGGTGGGACTAGCGAAATACTACGAGCAGTACTTC. Protein sequence: CASRVGLAKYYEQYF.

This chain links TRBV6-4 with TRBJ2-1, with 8 bases identical to TRBD2. Unmatched junction bases numbered 8, after V lost 4 bases and J lost 6 bases. This CDR3 region has 15 residues. Germline CDR1 MRHNA, CDR2 SNTAGT. The CDR3 loop is CASSVRFAGGNEQFF. The CDR3 nucleotides are TGTGCCAGCAGTGTTAGGTTTGCGGGGGGCAATGAGCAGTTCTTC.

V and J are TRBV28 and TRBJ1-2; D unclear. CDR3 size: 12 residues. Trimming removed 6 bases at V and 8 bases at J, with 13 bases between. CDR1 and CDR2 from the germline V gene are MDHEN and SYDVKM. The CDR3 DNA sequence: TGTGCCAGCAGAGACACCTTAAGCGGCTACACCTTC. This encodes CASRDTLSGYTF.

The chain employs TRBV5-6 and TRBJ2-7, with a possible D match to TRBD1 (6 bases). Between the trimmed V and J ends, which lost 6 bases and 3 bases, there was a span of 16 bases. The CDR3 runs 14 residues. CDR1 and CDR2 from the germline V gene are SGHDT and YYEEEE. Here the CDR3 DNA reads TGTGCCAGCACTGTCTCCGGGACACACTACGAGCAGTACTTC. It yields the protein CASTVSGTHYEQYF.

The chain carries TRBV19 and TRBJ2-1; D remains unclear. This CDR3 region has 14 residues. From germline, CDR1 is LNHDA and CDR2 SQIVND (reference sequence). The V end lost 4 bases, the J end lost 3 bases, and 10 bases lay between the germline ends. CDR3 sequence reads: CASSSGRRYNEQFF. Here the CDR3 DNA reads TGTGCCAGTAGTAGCGGCCGTCGCTACAATGAGCAGTTCTTC.

The V and J genes are TRBV27 and TRBJ1-6; D is perhaps TRBD1 (6 bases). Per the germline V gene, CDR1 is MNHEY and CDR2 is SMNVEV (reference sequence). Deletions cut 5 bases from V and 0 bases from J, with 14 bases between. This CDR3 contains 17 residues. In nucleotides, the CDR3 is TGTGCCAGCAGTCCCCGGACAGCCAGCTCCTATAATTCACCCCTCCACTTT. This sequence encodes CASSPRTASSYNSPLHF.

The rearrangement links TRBV5-1 to TRBJ2-3; D perhaps matches TRBD1 (6 bases). Trimming cost V 0 bases and J 2 bases, with 10 bases left between them. This CDR3 region has 15 residues. The germline V gene encodes CDR1 SGHRS and CDR2 YFSETQ. The CDR3 here is CASSLAGDTTDTQYF. CDR3 sequence (DNA): TGCGCCAGCAGCTTGGCAGGGGATACCACAGATACGCAGTATTTT.

V is TRBV27 and J is TRBJ2-3, with 10 positions matching TRBD2. Germline V gene sequence: CDR1 MNHEY, CDR2 SMNVEV (reference sequence). CDR3 size: 17 residues. J lost 5 bases, V lost 1 base, and 9 bases had no gene match. CDR3 protein: CASSLFPSGGGGDTQYF. The CDR3 DNA follows: TGTGCCAGCAGTTTATTCCCCAGCGGGGGGGGAGGAGATACGCAGTATTTT.